The 21 T cell receptor beta chains below were found in one sample sequenced in a study of T cell changes during pregnancy in multiple sclerosis. Repertoires were generated with immunoSEQ multiplex PCR, while TCRdb's copy carries only in-frame clones and drops some. Among tens of thousands of clones listed, approximately 86% were seen once. The source was peripheral blood, collected before pregnancy. Source of these receptors: a female donor with multiple sclerosis, enrolled in a pregnancy study.

The rearrangement links TRBV30 to TRBJ1-5; D not resolved. The CDR3 totals 14 residues. Trimming cost V 0 bases and J 3 bases, with 9 bases left between them. In germline, CDR1 is GTSNPN, CDR2 SVGIG (reference sequence). CDR3 coding DNA: TGTGCCTGGAGTGTACAGTCCCACAATCAGCCCCAGCATTTT. As protein: CAWSVQSHNQPQHF.

The V call is TRBV5-1, the J call TRBJ2-5, with TRBD2 matching 7 bases. The CDR3 consists of 15 residues. The J segment lost 3 bases and the V segment lost 0 bases, leaving 5 bases of the junction unmatched. Germline CDR1 SGHRS, CDR2 YFSETQ. CDR3: CASSLVGLAEETQYF. The CDR3 DNA sequence: TGCGCCAGCAGCTTGGTGGGGCTAGCGGAAGAGACCCAGTACTTC.

The gene calls are TRBV19 and TRBJ1-2, with D perhaps matching TRBD1 (5 bases). The V and J ends lost 6 bases and 7 bases respectively, with 21 bases between them. CDR1 LNHDA and CDR2 SQIVND come from the germline V gene (reference sequence). CDR3 length: 15 amino acids. The CDR3 reads CASRVNTGPTGGYTF. Here the CDR3 DNA reads TGTGCCAGTAGAGTCAACACAGGCCCCACGGGTGGCTACACCTTC.

The chain is built from TRBV7-9 and TRBJ2-4; weak D call: TRBD2 (5 bases). Germline V CDR1 and CDR2: SEHNR, FQNEAQ (reference sequence). Trimming pared 5 bases from V and 0 bases from J, leaving 14 bases between. The CDR3 loop spans 16 amino acids. The CDR3 nucleotides are TGTGCCAGCAGCCTCTTACAAGGACTAGCCAAAAACATTCAGTACTTC. It translates to CASSLLQGLAKNIQYF. The full variable domain, rest sourced from reference TRBV7-9 and TRBJ2-4, is DTGVSQNPRHKITKRGQNVTFRCDPISEHNRLYWYRQTLGQGPEFLTYFQNEAQLEKSRLLSDRFSAERPKGSFSTLEIQRTEQGDSAMYLCASSLLQGLAKNIQYFGAGTRLSVL.

The chain carries TRBV30 and TRBJ2-1, with 8 positions matching TRBD2. This CDR3 comprises 14 residues. Germline CDR1 and CDR2: GTSNPN and SVGIG (reference sequence). J lost 6 bases, V lost 8 bases, and 12 bases had no gene match. The CDR3 region has the DNA TGTGCCCAACTCCCAGCGGGAGAGGGCAATGAGCAGTTCTTC. Its protein is CAQLPAGEGNEQFF. The full variable domain, its missing parts supplied by reference TRBV30 and TRBJ2-1, is SQTIHQWPATLVQPVGSPLSLECTVEGTSNPNLYWYRQAAGRGLQLLFYSVGIGQISSEVPQNLSASRPQDRQFILSSKKLLLSDSGFYLCAQLPAGEGNEQFFGPGTRLTVL.

This clone has at least ten counts. The chain carries TRBV6-1 and TRBJ1-5; no clear D. Trimming took off 4 bases at V and 4 bases at J, with 8 bases between the two ends. The CDR3 length is 13 residues. Germline loops: CDR1 MNHNS, CDR2 SASEGT. The CDR3 region is CASSGGENQPQHF. The CDR3 nucleotides are TGTGCCAGCAGTGGCGGGGAGAATCAGCCCCAGCATTTT.

The V and J genes are TRBV19 and TRBJ2-1; a weak D match, TRBD2 (6 bases). V lost 1 base, J lost 2 bases, and 9 bases lay in between. The length of the CDR3 is 15 residues. In germline, CDR1 is LNHDA, CDR2 SQIVND (reference sequence). The CDR3 is CASSIGGNTYNEQFF. As DNA, the CDR3 is TGTGCCAGTAGTATAGGCGGGAACACCTACAATGAGCAGTTCTTC. The full variable domain, its missing parts supplied by reference TRBV19 and TRBJ2-1, is DGGITQSPKYLFRKEGQNVTLSCEQNLNHDAMYWYRQDPGQGLRLIYYSQIVNDFQKGDIAEGYSVSREKKESFPLTVTSAQKNPTAFYLCASSIGGNTYNEQFFGPGTRLTVL.

The chain employs TRBV7-6 and TRBJ1-1; 7 positions match TRBD1. The CDR3 covers 17 residues. Germline V gene sequence: CDR1 SGHVS, CDR2 FNYEAQ. V trimming: 1 base; J trimming: 1 base; junction bases outside the gene matches: 9. The CDR3 DNA sequence: TGTGCCAGCAGCTTAGTAAGGGGGCCATTGACGAACACTGAAGCTTTCTTT. Translating it yields CASSLVRGPLTNTEAFF.

The chain recombines TRBV18 with TRBJ1-3; D may be TRBD1 (6 bases). CDR1 is KGHSH, CDR2 LQKENI, per germline. V lost 6 bases and J lost 4, with 10 bases in between. The CDR3 spans 13 residues. CDR3 loop: CASSWGPGNTIYF. CDR3 in DNA: TGTGCCAGCTCGTGGGGGCCGGGAAACACCATATATTTT. Using reference TRBV18 and TRBJ1-3 for the parts outside the CDR3, the full variable domain is NAGVMQNPRHLVRRRGQEARLRCSPMKGHSHVYWYRQLPEEGLKFMVYLQKENIIDESGMPKERFSAEFPKEGPSILRIQQVVRGDSAAYFCASSWGPGNTIYFGEGSWLTVV.

Of note for this clone: The junction does not match germline at one end; this may be a read error. In DNA form, the CDR3 reads TGTGCCAGCAGTGAAGGGGGGGGCAGCTCCTTC. Protein sequence: CASSEGGGSSF. The chain carries TRBV2 and TRBJ1-2, with D tentatively TRBD1 (6 bases). From germline, CDR1 is SNHLY and CDR2 FYNNEI. The CDR3 loop spans 11 amino acids.

V and J are TRBV7-6 and TRBJ1-2, with D hard to call. Germline V lookup: CDR1 SGHVS, CDR2 FNYEAQ. The germline V and J ends were trimmed by 0 bases and 5 bases, with 16 bases remaining between them. The CDR3 has 16 amino acids. The CDR3 spells CASSLAPELPGYGYTF. Written as DNA, the CDR3 is TGTGCCAGCAGCTTAGCGCCTGAATTACCCGGTTATGGCTACACCTTC.

The V gene is TRBV19, the J gene TRBJ2-3; 9 nucleotides agree with TRBD1. Unmatched junction bases numbered 13, after V lost 6 bases and J lost 3 bases. Germline V CDR1 and CDR2: LNHDA, SQIVND (reference sequence). The CDR3 totals 17 residues. The CDR3 region has the DNA TGTGCCAGTAGAAAGGACTGGGGGACAGGGTCAACAGATACGCAGTATTTT. Translating gives CASRKDWGTGSTDTQYF.

The chain is built from TRBV5-1 and TRBJ2-5; TRBD2 agrees at 7 bases. CDR3 length equals 15 residues. Trimming cost V 5 bases and J 2 bases; bases outside gene matches: 9. Germline CDR1 and CDR2: SGHRS and YFSETQ. The chain's CDR3 is CASRLTSGVQETQYF. CDR3 nucleotides: TGCGCCAGCAGGCTAACGAGCGGGGTACAAGAGACCCAGTACTTC. Combining the CDR3 with reference TRBV5-1 and TRBJ2-5 gives the whole variable domain KAGVTQTPRYLIKTRGQQVTLSCSPISGHRSVSWYQQTPGQGLQFLFEYFSETQRNKGNFPGRFSGRQFSNSRSEMNVSTLELGDSALYLCASRLTSGVQETQYFGPGTRLLVL.

The V gene is TRBV27, the J gene TRBJ1-2, with a tentative D call TRBD1 (6 bases). V gave up 5 bases and J gave up 1 base, with 23 bases separating them. CDR3 length: 18 amino acids. Looked up from germline, CDR1 is MNHEY and CDR2 is SMNVEV (reference sequence). CDR3 sequence (DNA): TGTGCCAGCAGTGTGAACCGGGACATTTTCTCCCGTAACTATGGCTACACCTTC. It yields the protein CASSVNRDIFSRNYGYTF.

The chain recombines TRBV4-3 with TRBJ2-7, with 10 bases identical to TRBD1. J was trimmed by 5 bases and V by 1 base; bases with no gene match: 5. Germline V gene sequence: CDR1 LGHNA, CDR2 YSLEER. The CDR3 runs to 15 residues. The CDR3 DNA is TGCGCCAGCAGCCAAGGAGACAGGGGGCTGGACGAGCAGTACTTC. Its translation: CASSQGDRGLDEQYF.

The chain couples TRBV5-5 to TRBJ2-7; D perhaps matches TRBD1 (5 bases). The germline V and J ends were trimmed by 1 base and 3 bases, with 14 bases remaining between them. CDR1 is SGHKS, CDR2 YYEKEE, per germline (reference sequence). The CDR3 covers 15 residues. In DNA form, the CDR3 reads TGTGCCAGCAGCTTGATCAGGGCAGCAGACTACGAGCAGTACTTC. Translating gives CASSLIRAADYEQYF.

The rearrangement joins TRBV7-2 to TRBJ1-1; 9 nucleotides agree with TRBD1. There are 15 residues in the CDR3. The V gene's germline CDR1 is SGHTA and CDR2 FQGNSA. J was trimmed by 3 bases and V by 1 base; bases with no gene match: 3. Here the CDR3 reads CASSLGTGGYTEAFF. The CDR3 coding sequence is TGTGCCAGCAGCTTAGGTACAGGGGGCTACACTGAAGCTTTCTTT.

The rearrangement links TRBV5-6 to TRBJ2-3; no clear D gene. This CDR3 is built from 12 residues. Trimming took 1 base from V and 4 from J, leaving 4 bases between them. Germline CDR1 SGHDT, CDR2 YYEEEE. DNA of the CDR3: TGTGCCAGCAGCTTGAACTCAGATACGCAGTATTTT. This sequence encodes CASSLNSDTQYF.

This sequence joins TRBV27 and TRBJ1-5, with 9 bases that match TRBD1. The J segment lost 7 bases and the V segment lost 3 bases, leaving 7 bases of the junction unmatched. CDR1 and CDR2 from the germline V gene are MNHEY and SMNVEV (reference sequence). This CDR3 is 15 amino acids long. DNA of the CDR3: TGTGCCAGCAGTTTCACCACAGGGGGCGGACAGCCCCAGCATTTT. It translates to CASSFTTGGGQPQHF.

V is TRBV11-3 and J is TRBJ2-7; tentative D call: TRBD2 (5 bases). The germline CDR1 and CDR2 sequences are SGHNT and YENEEA. Trimming shortened V by 6 bases and J by 4 bases, and 13 bases separated the two germline ends. The CDR3 has 13 amino acids. CDR3 DNA sequence: TGTGCCAGCAGTCAAGGACTGATGTACGAGCAGTACTTC. Residues: CASSQGLMYEQYF.

The chain couples TRBV6-6 to TRBJ1-1; D perhaps matches TRBD1 (5 bases). The CDR3 totals 11 residues. Germline CDR1 reads MNHNY; CDR2 reads SVGAGI (reference sequence). Trimming took off 5 bases at V and 8 bases at J, with 9 bases between the two ends. This CDR3 reads CASSRGSEAFF. CDR3 in DNA: TGTGCCAGCAGTCGGGGGAGCGAAGCTTTCTTT.